A single sample is the source of the 26 T cell receptor beta chains below, sequenced in a study of blood T cell repertoires in COVID-19. Generated by immunoSEQ multiplex PCR, the TCRdb table keeps only in-frame clones and is missing some. The sample contains approximately 200,000 clones, more than 80% of which appear only once. The sample taken for sequencing was PBMCs or T cells enriched from blood (not recorded which). Receptors originate from a man aged 55 to 70 who had recovered from COVID-19.

The V and J genes are TRBV16 and TRBJ1-6; the D is unclear. Germline V CDR1 and CDR2: KGHSY, FQNENV. V shed 6 bases and J shed 0 bases, with 18 bases lying between them. This CDR3 is built from 18 residues. DNA for the CDR3: TGTGCCAGCAGAGCGCCCGACTGGAGAACCTCCTATAATTCACCCCTCCACTTT. This gives the protein CASRAPDWRTSYNSPLHF.

This clone has a handful of counts. The chain joins TRBV10-1 to TRBJ1-2; D is possibly TRBD1 (5 bases). Trimming stripped 2 bases from V and 4 bases from J, with 17 bases between. The CDR3 runs to 16 residues. Per germline, CDR1 WNHNN and CDR2 SYGVQD (reference sequence). CDR3 in DNA: TGCGCCAGCAGTGAGCCCGGGACGACTAGCCTCTATGGCTACACCTTC. Its protein is CASSEPGTTSLYGYTF.

The table lists this clone with a count of one. The DNA for the CDR3 is TGTGCCAGCAGTTCCCGACAGAAGGAAAAACTGTTTTTT. This codes for CASSSRQKEKLFF. The chain links TRBV6-5 to TRBJ1-4; D is possibly TRBD1 (5 bases). This CDR3 comprises 13 residues. In germline, CDR1 is MNHEY, CDR2 SVGAGI. Trimming took 4 bases from V and 8 from J, leaving 11 bases between them.

The chain couples TRBV7-2 to TRBJ2-1; 7 positions match TRBD1. After removal of 5 bases from V and 3 bases from J, the junction contained 7 bases not matched to a gene. Germline CDR1 is SGHTA and CDR2 is FQGNSA. The CDR3 loop spans 15 amino acids. CDR3 residues: CASSPARDSYNEQFF. The CDR3 coding sequence is TGTGCCAGCAGCCCAGCAAGGGACAGCTACAATGAGCAGTTCTTC.

This sequence joins TRBV2 and TRBJ1-1, with 9 bases that match TRBD1. This CDR3 spans 15 amino acids. V shed 8 bases and J 4 bases; nucleotides not matched to a gene: 11. From germline, CDR1 is SNHLY and CDR2 FYNNEI. DNA of the CDR3: TGTGCCAGCGGGTCCGGGACAGGGACGACCACTGAAGCTTTCTTT. Translation gives CASGSGTGTTTEAFF.

The J gene is TRBJ1-1, the V gene TRBV11-2; possibly TRBD1 for D (6 bases). The CDR3 has 17 amino acids. V lost 2 bases to trimming and J lost 3 bases, with 19 bases between them. Germline CDR1 reads SGHAT; CDR2 reads FQNNGV. This CDR3 reads CASSLRGGREQYTEAFF. The CDR3 bases are TGTGCCAGCAGCTTAAGGGGGGGACGAGAGCAATACACTGAAGCTTTCTTT.

The chain uses TRBV7-9 and TRBJ2-7, with 9 bases lining up with TRBD1. Per germline, CDR1 SEHNR and CDR2 FQNEAQ (reference sequence). V shed 5 bases, J shed 3 bases, and the junction held 8 bases outside the gene matches. The CDR3 is made up of 15 amino acids. The CDR3 sequence is CASSPGTGYRYEQYF. The CDR3 DNA reads as TGTGCCAGCAGCCCCGGGACAGGGTACCGCTACGAGCAGTACTTC.

This CDR3 reads CASREGQGIFYEQYF. CDR3 nucleotide sequence: TGTGCCAGCAGGGAGGGACAGGGCATCTTCTACGAGCAGTACTTC. The V gene is TRBV6-5, the J gene TRBJ2-7, with 9 bases matching TRBD1. The J segment lost 3 bases and the V segment lost 6 bases, leaving 9 bases of the junction unmatched. This CDR3 contains 15 residues. Per germline, CDR1 MNHEY and CDR2 SVGAGI.

The V gene is TRBV3-1 (or the pseudogene TRBV3-2), the J gene TRBJ2-5; weak D call: TRBD2 (7 bases). The CDR3 consists of 15 residues. CDR1 is LGHDT and CDR2 is YNNKEL in the germline V gene (reference sequence). V was shortened by 1 base and J by 5 bases, with 14 bases between the two germline ends. This CDR3 reads CASSQVFGGLETQYF. The CDR3 DNA reads as TGTGCCAGCAGCCAAGTGTTCGGGGGGCTGGAGACCCAGTACTTC.

V is TRBV24-1 and J is TRBJ2-5; 16 nucleotides align to TRBD2. CDR3 length: 16 residues. V shed 9 bases, J shed 5 bases, and the junction held 8 bases outside the gene matches. Germline assignment: CDR1 KGHDR and CDR2 SFDVKD. CDR3: CATSGTSGGAGETQYF. CDR3 coding DNA: TGTGCCACCTCCGGGACTAGCGGGGGGGCCGGTGAGACCCAGTACTTC.

The chain is built from TRBV2 and TRBJ1-5; 7 bases align to TRBD1. V lost 3 bases to trimming and J lost 2 bases; unmatched junction nucleotides: 10. Germline V gives CDR1 SNHLY, CDR2 FYNNEI. The CDR3 extends over 17 amino acids. The CDR3, as DNA: TGTGCCAGCAGTGAGTATCCCCCAGGGGGAGGCAATCAGCCCCAGCATTTT. It codes for CASSEYPPGGGNQPQHF.

The V call is TRBV7-3, the J call TRBJ1-1; weak D call: TRBD1 (5 bases). CDR1 is SGHTA and CDR2 is FQGTGA in the germline V gene. This CDR3 has 14 residues. Trimming left V 2 bases short and J 1 base short, with 8 bases between. DNA of the CDR3: TGTGCCAGCAGCTTACAGGGCCGGAACACTGAAGCTTTCTTT. Protein product: CASSLQGRNTEAFF.

This chain uses TRBV19 with TRBJ2-1; TRBD1 agrees at 10 bases. V lost 4 bases to trimming and J lost 6 bases; unmatched junction nucleotides: 6. CDR3 length: 15 residues. Germline V CDR1 and CDR2: LNHDA, SQIVND (reference sequence). The CDR3 sequence is CASSTGTGAGNEQFF. The CDR3 DNA sequence: TGTGCCAGTAGTACCGGGACAGGGGCAGGCAATGAGCAGTTCTTC.

The chain recombines TRBV5-1 with TRBJ1-4, with 9 bases fitting TRBD1. CDR3 length: 16 residues. Looked up from germline, CDR1 is SGHRS and CDR2 is YFSETQ. V lost 5 bases and J lost 3; bases outside the gene matches: 8. CDR3 loop: CASSLTGGRSNEKLFF. The CDR3 DNA reads as TGCGCCAGCAGTTTAACAGGGGGCAGGTCTAATGAAAAACTGTTTTTT.

This clone was counted once. The CDR3 loop reads CASSPGTGRTGELFF. The CDR3 bases are TGTGCCAGCAGCCCCGGGACAGGGAGGACCGGGGAGCTGTTTTTT. J is TRBJ2-2 and V is TRBV27; 9 nucleotides line up with TRBD1. This CDR3 has 15 residues. Germline V gives CDR1 MNHEY, CDR2 SMNVEV (reference sequence). The junction had 7 bases not matched to a gene; V was cut back by 6 bases and J by 5 bases.

The chain uses TRBV21-1 and TRBJ1-1; the table's TRBD1 call for D was not verified on the DNA. TRBV21-1 is recorded as a pseudogene. This CDR3 comprises 17 residues. CDR3: CASSKSHPDRGYTEAFF. In DNA form, the CDR3 reads TGTGCCAGCAGCAAATCGCACCCGGACAGGGGGTACACTGAAGCTTTCTTT.

V usage is TRBV11-2 and J usage is TRBJ1-6, with D possibly being TRBD1 (6 bases). The CDR3 contains 15 residues. Trimming removed 7 bases from V and 3 bases from J, with 13 bases in between. From germline, CDR1 is SGHAT and CDR2 FQNNGV. Here the CDR3 DNA reads TGTGCCAGCAAGGCGGGGGCCGGCTATAATTCACCCCTCCACTTT. This sequence encodes CASKAGAGYNSPLHF.

This clone occurred once. This chain uses TRBV5-1 with TRBJ1-6, with 7 positions matching TRBD1. The CDR3 sequence is 15 residues long. With V trimmed by 0 bases and J by 6 bases, 3 bases remained unmatched. Germline V gene sequence: CDR1 SGHRS, CDR2 YFSETQ. CDR3 protein: CASSLVTGANSPLHF. The CDR3 bases are TGCGCCAGCAGCTTGGTCACAGGGGCTAATTCACCCCTCCACTTT.

This clone has just one count. The rearrangement joins TRBV3-1 (or the pseudogene TRBV3-2) to TRBJ2-1, with 9 bases that match TRBD1. CDR1 is LGHDT and CDR2 is YNNKEL in the germline V gene (reference sequence). This CDR3 region has 15 residues. Trimming removed 5 bases from V and 6 bases from J; junction bases left unmatched: 8. In nucleotides, the CDR3 is TGTGCCAGCAGCTCAGGACAGGGGAGGGGCAATGAGCAGTTCTTC. Amino acid sequence: CASSSGQGRGNEQFF.

CDR3 in DNA: TGTGCCAGCAGCTTAACCGGATCGGGTAGTCAGCCCCAGCATTTT. It yields the protein CASSLTGSGSQPQHF. V usage is TRBV7-2 and J usage is TRBJ1-5; D uncertain. Germline-derived CDR1 and CDR2 are SGHTA and FQGNSA. Deletions cut 2 bases from V and 6 bases from J, with 14 bases between. CDR3 length: 15 residues.

The chain has TRBV19 and TRBJ1-5; D is possibly TRBD1 (5 bases). This CDR3 is 15 amino acids long. CDR1 and CDR2 from the germline V gene are LNHDA and SQIVND (reference sequence). Trimming cost V 2 bases and J 10 bases, with 18 bases left between them. The chain's CDR3 is CASSISQGIISPQHF. The CDR3, as DNA: TGTGCCAGTAGTATAAGCCAGGGCATAATCAGCCCCCAGCATTTT.

The chain is built from TRBV2 and TRBJ1-1; a possible D gene is TRBD1 (6 bases). CDR1 and CDR2 (germline): SNHLY, FYNNEI. The CDR3 is made up of 14 amino acids. V lost 8 bases, J lost 2 bases, and 15 bases lay in between. As DNA, the CDR3 is TGTGCCAGCTTAGAAGAACAGGGTAACACTGAAGCTTTCTTT. It specifies CASLEEQGNTEAFF.

This rearrangement joins TRBV19 to TRBJ1-1; perhaps TRBD1 as D (5 bases). Germline lookup yields CDR1 LNHDA and CDR2 SQIVND (reference sequence). The CDR3 is made up of 14 amino acids. V dropped 4 bases and J dropped 5 bases, with 14 bases sitting between them. CDR3 nucleotide sequence: TGTGCCAGTAGTAGTCAGGGAGGTTGGACTGAAGCTTTCTTT. Its protein product is CASSSQGGWTEAFF.

The V and J genes are TRBV12-3 or TRBV12-4 and TRBJ1-1, with D maybe TRBD1 (6 bases). V was pared by 3 bases and J by 5 bases, with 10 bases between. The CDR3 contains 13 residues. Written as DNA, the CDR3 is TGTGCCAGCAGTTTTGGTAGGGGGACTGAAGCTTTCTTT. This gives the protein CASSFGRGTEAFF.

The chain is built from TRBV5-8 and TRBJ2-7; D is unclear. The germline V and J ends were trimmed by 1 base and 7 bases, with 9 bases remaining between them. This CDR3 has 12 amino acids. CDR1 and CDR2 from the germline V gene are SGHTS and YDEGEE. CDR3 sequence reads: CASSLTGYEQYF. The CDR3 nucleotides are TGTGCCAGCAGCTTGACGGGTTATGAGCAGTACTTC.

The CDR3 loop reads CSVEQGGHTGELFF. The DNA of the CDR3 is TGCAGCGTTGAACAGGGCGGTCACACCGGGGAGCTGTTTTTT. This chain uses TRBV29-1 with TRBJ2-2; tentative D call: TRBD1 (5 bases). V dropped 2 bases and J dropped 3 bases, with 10 bases sitting between them. In germline, CDR1 is SQVTM, CDR2 ANQGSEA. This CDR3 has 14 residues.